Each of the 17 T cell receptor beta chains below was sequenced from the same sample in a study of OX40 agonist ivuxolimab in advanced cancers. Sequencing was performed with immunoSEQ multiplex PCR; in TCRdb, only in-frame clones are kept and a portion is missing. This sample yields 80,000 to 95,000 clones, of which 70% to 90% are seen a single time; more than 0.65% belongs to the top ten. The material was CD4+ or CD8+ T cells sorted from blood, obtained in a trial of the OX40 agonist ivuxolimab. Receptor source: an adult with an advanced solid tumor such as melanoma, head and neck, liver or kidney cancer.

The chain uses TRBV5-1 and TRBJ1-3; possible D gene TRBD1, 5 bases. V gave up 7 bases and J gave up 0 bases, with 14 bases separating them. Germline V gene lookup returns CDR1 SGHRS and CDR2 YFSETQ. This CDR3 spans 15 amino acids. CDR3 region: CASHIGAGSGNTIYF. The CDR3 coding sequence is TGCGCCAGCCACATTGGGGCCGGCTCTGGAAACACCATATATTTT.

The CDR3 here is CAGGPRETQYF. CDR3 in DNA: TGTGCCGGGGGGCCCCGGGAGACCCAGTACTTC. The gene calls are TRBV7-2 and TRBJ2-5, with D possibly called TRBD1 or TRBD2 (6 bases each). Deletions cut 11 bases from V and 5 bases from J, with 12 bases between. Germline CDR1 is SGHTA and CDR2 is FQGNSA. This CDR3 spans 11 amino acids.

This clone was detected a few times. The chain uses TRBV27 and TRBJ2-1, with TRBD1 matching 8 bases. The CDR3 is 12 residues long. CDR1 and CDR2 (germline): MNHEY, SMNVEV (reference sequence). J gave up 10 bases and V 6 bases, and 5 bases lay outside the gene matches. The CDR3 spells CASRPRQGEQFF. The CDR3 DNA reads TGTGCCAGCAGGCCACGACAGGGGGAGCAGTTCTTC.

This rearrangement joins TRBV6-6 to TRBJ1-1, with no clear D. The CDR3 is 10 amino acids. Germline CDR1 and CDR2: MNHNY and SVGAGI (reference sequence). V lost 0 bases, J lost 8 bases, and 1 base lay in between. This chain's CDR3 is CASSYSEAFF. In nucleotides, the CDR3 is TGTGCCAGCAGTTACTCAGAAGCTTTCTTT.

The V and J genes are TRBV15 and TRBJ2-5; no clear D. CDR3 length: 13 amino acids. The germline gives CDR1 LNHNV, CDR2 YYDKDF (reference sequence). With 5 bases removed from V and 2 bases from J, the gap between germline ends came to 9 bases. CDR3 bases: TGTGCCACCAGCGTACGCACTCAAGAGACCCAGTACTTC. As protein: CATSVRTQETQYF.

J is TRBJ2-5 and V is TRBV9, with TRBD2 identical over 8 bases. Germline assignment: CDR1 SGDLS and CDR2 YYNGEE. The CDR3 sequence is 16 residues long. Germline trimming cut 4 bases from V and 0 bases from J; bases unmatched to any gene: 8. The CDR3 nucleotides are TGTGCCAGCAGCCCCCAGCGGGGGCGGTACCAAGAGACCCAGTACTTC. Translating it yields CASSPQRGRYQETQYF. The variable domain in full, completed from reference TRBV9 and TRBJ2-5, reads DSGVTQTPKHLITATGQRVTLRCSPRSGDLSVYWYQQSLDQGLQFLIQYYNGEERAKGNILERFSAQQFPDLHSELNLSSLELGDSALYFCASSPQRGRYQETQYFGPGTRLLVL.

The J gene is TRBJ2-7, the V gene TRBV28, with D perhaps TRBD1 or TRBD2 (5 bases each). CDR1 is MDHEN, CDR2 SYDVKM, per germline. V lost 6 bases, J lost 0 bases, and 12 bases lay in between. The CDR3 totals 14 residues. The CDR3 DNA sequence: TGTGCCAGCAGCCAGGGACCGATCTCCTACGAGCAGTACTTC. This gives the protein CASSQGPISYEQYF.

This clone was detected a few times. In DNA form, the CDR3 reads TGTGCCAGCAGAGGACAGGCAATCTCCTATGGCTACACCTTC. Residues: CASRGQAISYGYTF. The chain is built from TRBV6-1 and TRBJ1-2, with 7 nucleotides matching TRBD1. This CDR3 is 14 amino acids long. V shed 6 bases, J shed 4 bases, and the junction held 8 bases outside the gene matches. Germline CDR1 reads MNHNS; CDR2 reads SASEGT.

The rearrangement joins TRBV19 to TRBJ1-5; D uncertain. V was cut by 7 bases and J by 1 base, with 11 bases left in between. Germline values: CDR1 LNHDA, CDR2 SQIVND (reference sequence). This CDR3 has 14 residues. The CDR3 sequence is CASMGRTSNQPQHF. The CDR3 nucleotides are TGTGCCAGTATGGGCCGAACCAGCAATCAGCCCCAGCATTTT.

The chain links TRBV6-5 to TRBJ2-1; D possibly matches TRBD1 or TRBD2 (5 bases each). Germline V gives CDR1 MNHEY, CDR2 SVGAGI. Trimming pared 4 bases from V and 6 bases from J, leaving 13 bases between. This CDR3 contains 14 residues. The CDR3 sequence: CASSSVGDGNEQFF. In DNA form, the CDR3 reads TGTGCCAGCAGTTCGGTAGGGGACGGCAATGAGCAGTTCTTC.

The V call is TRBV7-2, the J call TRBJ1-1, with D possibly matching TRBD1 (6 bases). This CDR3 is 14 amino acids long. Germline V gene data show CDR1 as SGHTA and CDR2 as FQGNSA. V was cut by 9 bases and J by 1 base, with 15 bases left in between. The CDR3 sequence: CASGTPGRNTEAFF. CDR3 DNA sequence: TGTGCCAGTGGGACACCAGGTAGGAACACTGAAGCTTTCTTT.

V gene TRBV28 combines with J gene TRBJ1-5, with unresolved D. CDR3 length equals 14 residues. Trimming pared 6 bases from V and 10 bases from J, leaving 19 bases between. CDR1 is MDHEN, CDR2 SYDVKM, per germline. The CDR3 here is CASSNMDRVIPQHF. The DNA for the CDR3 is TGTGCCAGCAGCAACATGGACCGCGTTATACCCCAGCATTTT.

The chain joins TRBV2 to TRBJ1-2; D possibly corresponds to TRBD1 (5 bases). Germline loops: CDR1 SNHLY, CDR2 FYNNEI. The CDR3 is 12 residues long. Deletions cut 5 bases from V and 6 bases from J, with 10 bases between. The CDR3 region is CASSLQGNGYTF. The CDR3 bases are TGTGCCAGCAGTCTGCAGGGCAATGGCTACACCTTC.

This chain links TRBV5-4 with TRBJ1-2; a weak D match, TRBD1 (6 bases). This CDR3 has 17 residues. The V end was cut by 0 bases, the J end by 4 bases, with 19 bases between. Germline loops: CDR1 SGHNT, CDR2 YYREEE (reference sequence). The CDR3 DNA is TGTGCCAGCAGCTTGGTTATGGCAGGGGATGGTGGCTATGGCTACACCTTC. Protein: CASSLVMAGDGGYGYTF.

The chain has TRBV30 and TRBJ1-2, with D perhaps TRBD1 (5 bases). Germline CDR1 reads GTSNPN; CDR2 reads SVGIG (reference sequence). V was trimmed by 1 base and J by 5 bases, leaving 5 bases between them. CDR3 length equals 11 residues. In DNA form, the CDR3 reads TGTGCCTGGAGTGGGGGGTATGGCTACACCTTC. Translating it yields CAWSGGYGYTF.

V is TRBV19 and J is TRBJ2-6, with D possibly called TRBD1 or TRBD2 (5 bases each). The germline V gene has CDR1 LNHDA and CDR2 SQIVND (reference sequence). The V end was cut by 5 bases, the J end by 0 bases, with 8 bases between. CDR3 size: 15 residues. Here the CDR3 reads CASSDGTSGANVLTF. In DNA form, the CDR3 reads TGTGCCAGTAGTGACGGGACCTCTGGGGCCAACGTCCTGACTTTC.

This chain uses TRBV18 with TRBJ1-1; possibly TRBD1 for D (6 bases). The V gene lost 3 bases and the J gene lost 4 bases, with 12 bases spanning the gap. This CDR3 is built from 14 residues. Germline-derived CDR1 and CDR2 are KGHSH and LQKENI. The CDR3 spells CASSPSQGITEAFF. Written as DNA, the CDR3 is TGTGCCAGCTCACCCTCACAGGGTATCACTGAAGCTTTCTTT.